This T cell receptor (beta chain) was observed in a study of PD-1 blockade in classical Hodgkin lymphoma. Only in-frame clones appear in the TCRdb table, and some are missing; sequencing was by immunoSEQ multiplex PCR. The sample carries tens of thousands of clones, roughly nine tenths recorded once. Findings and limits, study-wide: Reported baseline diversity: healthy donors highest, relapsed/refractory patients lowest.

As regards this clone: No antigen is known for it.

Following autologous stem cell transplantation, relapse occurred in every patient, and exposure to brentuximab vedotin varied. The starting material was peripheral blood mononuclear cells (PBMCs), obtained at baseline. The source of this sequence is a human donor with classical Hodgkin lymphoma.

CDR3 loop: CASSELGASYEQYF. CDR3 bases: TGTGCCAGCAGTGAATTGGGGGCTTCCTACGAGCAGTACTTC. The chain uses TRBV25-1 and TRBJ2-7; D might be TRBD1 (6 bases). V was clipped by 1 base and J by 1 base, with 8 bases between them. The CDR3 sequence is 14 residues long. The V gene's germline CDR1 is MGHDK and CDR2 SYGVNS.